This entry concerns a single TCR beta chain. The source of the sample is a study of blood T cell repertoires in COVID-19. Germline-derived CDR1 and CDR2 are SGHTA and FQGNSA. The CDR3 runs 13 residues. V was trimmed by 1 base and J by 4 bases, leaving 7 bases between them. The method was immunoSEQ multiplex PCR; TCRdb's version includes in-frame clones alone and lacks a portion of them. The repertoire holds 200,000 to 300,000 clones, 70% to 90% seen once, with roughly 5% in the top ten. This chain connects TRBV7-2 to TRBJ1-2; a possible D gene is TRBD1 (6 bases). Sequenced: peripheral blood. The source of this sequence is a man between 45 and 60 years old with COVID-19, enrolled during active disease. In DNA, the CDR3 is TGTGCCAGCAGCTTAGTCAGGGGCTATGGCTACACCTTC. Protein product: CASSLVRGYGYTF.